This T cell receptor (beta chain) derives from a study of shared clonotypes between healthy human individuals. Note on this clone: The antigen is undetermined.

Subsets obtained from CD4+ cells comprised CD45RA+ naive and CD45RA-negative memory cells. Between the trimmed V and J ends, which lost 5 bases and 4 bases, there was a span of 12 bases. This CDR3 spans 14 amino acids. From germline, CDR1 is SGHTA and CDR2 FQGNSA. Sorted-subset replicate PCRs used about 200 ng DNA, approximately 33,000 T cell genomes. Here immunoSEQ multiplex PCR was the method, and the copy in TCRdb shows in-frame clones only, minus some. The repertoire holds millions of clones, with approximately 94% as singletons. Overall study results and limits: Blood was the sole source, and tissue repertoires probably differ.

This receptor was identified in a man between 18 and 35 years old in good health. The material sequenced was naive CD4+ T cells sorted from blood. Subset of the sample: CD45RA+ positively selected. The chain recombines TRBV7-2 with TRBJ2-1; tentatively, D is TRBD2 (6 bases). This CDR3 is CASSSGLIYNEQFF. In DNA form, the CDR3 reads TGTGCCAGCAGCAGCGGACTAATATACAATGAGCAGTTCTTC.